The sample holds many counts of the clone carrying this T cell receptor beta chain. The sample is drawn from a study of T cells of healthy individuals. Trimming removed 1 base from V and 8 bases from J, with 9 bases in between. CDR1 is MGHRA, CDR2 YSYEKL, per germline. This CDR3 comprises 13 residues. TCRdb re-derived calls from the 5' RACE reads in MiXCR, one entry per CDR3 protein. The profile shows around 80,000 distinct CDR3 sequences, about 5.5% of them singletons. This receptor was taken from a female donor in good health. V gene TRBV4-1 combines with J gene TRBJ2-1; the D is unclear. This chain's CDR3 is CASSQVVVDEQFF. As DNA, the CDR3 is TGCGCCAGCAGCCAAGTTGTCGTTGATGAGCAGTTCTTC.